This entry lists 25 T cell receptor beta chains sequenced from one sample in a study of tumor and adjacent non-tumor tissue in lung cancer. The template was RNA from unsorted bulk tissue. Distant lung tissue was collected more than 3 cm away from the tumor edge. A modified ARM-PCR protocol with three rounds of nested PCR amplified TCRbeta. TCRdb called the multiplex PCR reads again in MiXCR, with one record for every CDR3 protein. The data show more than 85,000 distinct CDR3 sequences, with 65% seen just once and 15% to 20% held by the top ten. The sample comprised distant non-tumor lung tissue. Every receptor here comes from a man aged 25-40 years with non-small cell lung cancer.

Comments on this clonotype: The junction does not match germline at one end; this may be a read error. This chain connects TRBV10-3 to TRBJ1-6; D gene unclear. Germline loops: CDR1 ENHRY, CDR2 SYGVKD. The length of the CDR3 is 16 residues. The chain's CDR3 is CAVSESSGPYNSPLHF. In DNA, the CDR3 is TGTGCCGTCAGTGAATCGAGCGGCCCCTATAATTCACCCCTCCACTTT.

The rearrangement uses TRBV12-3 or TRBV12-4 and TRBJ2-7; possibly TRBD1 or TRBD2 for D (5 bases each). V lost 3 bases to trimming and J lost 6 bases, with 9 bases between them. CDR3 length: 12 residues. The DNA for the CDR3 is TGTGCCAGCAGTTTGAGTGGGACCGAGCAGTACTTC. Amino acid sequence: CASSLSGTEQYF.

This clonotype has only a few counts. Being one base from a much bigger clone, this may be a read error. The CDR3 nucleotides are TGCAGCTCAGGGCTCACAGATACGCAGTATTTT. It specifies CSSGLTDTQYF. The chain recombines TRBV29-1 with TRBJ2-3, with D perhaps TRBD1 (5 bases). The ends were cut back, 8 bases at V and 2 bases at J, with 8 bases in the middle. The CDR3 has 11 residues. Germline CDR1 is SQVTM and CDR2 is ANQGSEA.

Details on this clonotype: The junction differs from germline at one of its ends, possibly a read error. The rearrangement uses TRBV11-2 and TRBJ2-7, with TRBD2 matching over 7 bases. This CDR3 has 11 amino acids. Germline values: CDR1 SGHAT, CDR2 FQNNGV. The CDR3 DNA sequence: TGTGTCAGCAGCGGGAAGGGCGAGCAGTACTTC. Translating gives CVSSGKGEQYF. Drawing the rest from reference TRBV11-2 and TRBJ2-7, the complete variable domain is EAGVAQSPRYKIIEKRQSVAFWCNPISGHATLYWYQQILGQGPKLLIQFQNNGVVDDSQLPKDRFSAERLKGVDSTLKIQPAKLEDSAVYLCVSSGKGEQYFGPGTRLTVT.

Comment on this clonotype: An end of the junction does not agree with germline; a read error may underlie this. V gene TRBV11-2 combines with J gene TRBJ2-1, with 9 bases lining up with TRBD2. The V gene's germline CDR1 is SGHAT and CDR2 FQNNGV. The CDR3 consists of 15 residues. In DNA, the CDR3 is TGTGCCAGAAGCTTAATGCTAGCGGGAATTGATGAGCAGTTCTTC. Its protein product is CARSLMLAGIDEQFF.

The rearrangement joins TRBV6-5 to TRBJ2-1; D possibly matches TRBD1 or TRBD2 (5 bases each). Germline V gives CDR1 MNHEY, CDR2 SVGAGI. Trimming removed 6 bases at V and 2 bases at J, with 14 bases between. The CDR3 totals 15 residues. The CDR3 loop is CASRTGPPPYNEQFF. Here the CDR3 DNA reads TGTGCCAGCAGAACGGGACCGCCACCCTACAATGAGCAGTTCTTC.

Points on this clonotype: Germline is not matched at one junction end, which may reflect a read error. The CDR3 coding sequence is TGTACCAGCAGCTTGGCCCAGGGTGCAGACTATGGCTACACCTTC. Its protein product is CTSSLAQGADYGYTF. The chain recombines TRBV5-6 with TRBJ1-2; D is possibly TRBD1 (5 bases). Germline V CDR1 and CDR2: SGHDT, YYEEEE. The CDR3 covers 15 residues.

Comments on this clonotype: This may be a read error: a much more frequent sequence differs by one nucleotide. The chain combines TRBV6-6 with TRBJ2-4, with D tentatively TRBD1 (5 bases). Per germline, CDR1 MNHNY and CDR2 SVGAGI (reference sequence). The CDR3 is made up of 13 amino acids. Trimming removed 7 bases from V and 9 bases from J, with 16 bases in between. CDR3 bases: TGTGCCAGCACCTCATGGGGCTTTGCCATTCAGTACTTC. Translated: CASTSWGFAIQYF.

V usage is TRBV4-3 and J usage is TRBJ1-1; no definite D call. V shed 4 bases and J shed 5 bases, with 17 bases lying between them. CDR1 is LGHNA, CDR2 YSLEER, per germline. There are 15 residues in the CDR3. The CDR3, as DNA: TGCGCCAGCAGCCCGCACCCCGGGATTAATACTGAAGCTTTCTTT. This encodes CASSPHPGINTEAFF.

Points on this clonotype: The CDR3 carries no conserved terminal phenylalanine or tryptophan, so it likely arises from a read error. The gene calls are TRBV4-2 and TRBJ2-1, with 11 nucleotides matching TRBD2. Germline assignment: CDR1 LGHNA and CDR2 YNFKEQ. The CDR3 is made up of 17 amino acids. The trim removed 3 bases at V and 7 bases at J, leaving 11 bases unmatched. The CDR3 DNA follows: TGTGCCAGCAGCCACCTAGGTGGGACTAGCGGTTTGAATGAGCAGTTCGTC. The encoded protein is CASSHLGGTSGLNEQFV.

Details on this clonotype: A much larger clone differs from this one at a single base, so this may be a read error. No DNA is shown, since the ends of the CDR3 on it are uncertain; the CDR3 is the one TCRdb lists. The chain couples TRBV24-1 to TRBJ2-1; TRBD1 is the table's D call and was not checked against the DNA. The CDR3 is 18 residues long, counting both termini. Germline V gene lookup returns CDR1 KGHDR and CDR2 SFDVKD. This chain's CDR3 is CAASDFGPEGGGGYEQFF.

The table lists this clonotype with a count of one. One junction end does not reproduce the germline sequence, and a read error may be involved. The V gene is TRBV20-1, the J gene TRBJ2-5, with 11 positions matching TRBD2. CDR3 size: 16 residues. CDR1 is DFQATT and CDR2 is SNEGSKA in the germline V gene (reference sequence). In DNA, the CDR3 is TGCAATGCTAGAGAGAGGGGGCTAGCGGGAGGAGAGACCCAGTACTTC. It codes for CNARERGLAGGETQYF.

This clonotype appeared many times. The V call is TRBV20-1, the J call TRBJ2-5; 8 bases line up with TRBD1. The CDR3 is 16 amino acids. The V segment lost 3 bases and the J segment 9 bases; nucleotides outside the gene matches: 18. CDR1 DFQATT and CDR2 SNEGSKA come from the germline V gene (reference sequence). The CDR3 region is CSARGVDRGETGAQYF. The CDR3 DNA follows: TGCAGTGCTAGGGGAGTTGACAGGGGCGAAACCGGGGCCCAGTACTTC.

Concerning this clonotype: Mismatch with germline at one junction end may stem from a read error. The CDR3 DNA reads TGCGCCGGCAGCCAAGGATGGTTAGGCTATGGCTACACCTTC. Protein product: CAGSQGWLGYGYTF. The chain carries TRBV4-3 and TRBJ1-2, with D unclear. The CDR3 contains 14 residues. Germline V lookup: CDR1 LGHNA, CDR2 YSLEER.

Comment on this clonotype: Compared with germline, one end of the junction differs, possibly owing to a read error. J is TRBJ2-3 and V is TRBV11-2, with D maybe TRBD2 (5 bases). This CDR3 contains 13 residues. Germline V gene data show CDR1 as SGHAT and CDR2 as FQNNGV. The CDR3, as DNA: TGTACCAGCAGCTTCGCCGGGATAGGTACGCAGTATTTT. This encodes CTSSFAGIGTQYF.

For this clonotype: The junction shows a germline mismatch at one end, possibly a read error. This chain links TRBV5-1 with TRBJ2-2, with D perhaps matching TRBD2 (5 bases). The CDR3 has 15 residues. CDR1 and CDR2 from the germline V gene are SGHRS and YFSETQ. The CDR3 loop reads CPSRSLRGNTGELLF. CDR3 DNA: TGCCCCAGCCGCTCTTTAAGAGGGAACACCGGGGAGCTGTTATTT.

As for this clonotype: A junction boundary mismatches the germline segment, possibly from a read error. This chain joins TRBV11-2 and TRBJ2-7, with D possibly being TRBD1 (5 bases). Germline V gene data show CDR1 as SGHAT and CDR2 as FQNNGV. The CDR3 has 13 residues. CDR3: CASSLGAGHVQNF. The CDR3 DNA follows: TGTGCCAGCAGCTTAGGGGCAGGGCACGTGCAGAACTTC.

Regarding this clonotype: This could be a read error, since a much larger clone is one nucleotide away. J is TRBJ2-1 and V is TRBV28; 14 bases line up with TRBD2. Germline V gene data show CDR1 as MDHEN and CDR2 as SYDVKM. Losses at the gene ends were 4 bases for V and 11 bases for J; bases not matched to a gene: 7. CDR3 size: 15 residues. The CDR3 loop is CASSSRLAGGNKQFF. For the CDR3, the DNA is TGTGCCAGCAGTTCTAGACTAGCGGGAGGGAATAAGCAGTTCTTC.

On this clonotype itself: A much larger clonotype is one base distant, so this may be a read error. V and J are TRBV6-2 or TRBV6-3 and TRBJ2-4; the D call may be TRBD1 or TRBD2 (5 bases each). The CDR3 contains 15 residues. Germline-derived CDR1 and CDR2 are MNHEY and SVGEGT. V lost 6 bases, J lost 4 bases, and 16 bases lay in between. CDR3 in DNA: TGTGCCAGCAGCCCGTCCCGGGACCTTAAAAACATTCAGTACTTC. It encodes CASSPSRDLKNIQYF.

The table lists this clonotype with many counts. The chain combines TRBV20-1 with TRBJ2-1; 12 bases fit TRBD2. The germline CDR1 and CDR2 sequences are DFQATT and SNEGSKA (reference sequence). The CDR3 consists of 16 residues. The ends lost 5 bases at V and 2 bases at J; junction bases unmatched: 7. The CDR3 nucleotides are TGCAGTGCTTCGACTAGCGGGAGACGGACCTACAATGAGCAGTTCTTC. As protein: CSASTSGRRTYNEQFF.

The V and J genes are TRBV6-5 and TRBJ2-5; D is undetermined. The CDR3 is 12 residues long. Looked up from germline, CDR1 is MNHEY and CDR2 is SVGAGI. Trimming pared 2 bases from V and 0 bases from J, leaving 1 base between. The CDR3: CASSYNQETQYF. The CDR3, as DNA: TGTGCCAGCAGTTACAACCAAGAGACCCAGTACTTC.

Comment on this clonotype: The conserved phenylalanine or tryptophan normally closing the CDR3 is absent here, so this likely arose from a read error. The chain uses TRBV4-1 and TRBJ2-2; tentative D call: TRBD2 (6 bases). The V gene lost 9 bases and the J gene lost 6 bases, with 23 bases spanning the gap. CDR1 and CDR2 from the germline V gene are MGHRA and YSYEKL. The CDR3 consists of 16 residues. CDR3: CASNQDSLAMAGELFS. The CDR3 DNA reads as TGCGCCAGTAACCAAGATAGCCTAGCGATGGCCGGGGAGCTGTTTTCT.

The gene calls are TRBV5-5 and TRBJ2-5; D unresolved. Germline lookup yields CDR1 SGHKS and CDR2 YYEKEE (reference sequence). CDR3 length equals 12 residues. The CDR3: CISSLDVETQYF. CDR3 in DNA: TGTATCAGCAGCTTGGACGTCGAGACCCAGTACTTC. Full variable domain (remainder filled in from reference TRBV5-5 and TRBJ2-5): DAGVTQSPTHLIKTRGQQVTLRCSPISGHKSVSWYQQVLGQGPQFIFQYYEKEERGRGNFPDRFSARQFPNYSSELNVNALLLGDSALYLCISSLDVETQYFGPGTRLLVL.

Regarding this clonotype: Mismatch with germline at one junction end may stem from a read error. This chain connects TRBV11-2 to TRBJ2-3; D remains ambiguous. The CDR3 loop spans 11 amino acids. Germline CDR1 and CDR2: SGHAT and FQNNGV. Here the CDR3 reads CAGSFTDMQYF. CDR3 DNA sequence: TGTGCCGGCAGTTTCACAGATATGCAGTATTTT.

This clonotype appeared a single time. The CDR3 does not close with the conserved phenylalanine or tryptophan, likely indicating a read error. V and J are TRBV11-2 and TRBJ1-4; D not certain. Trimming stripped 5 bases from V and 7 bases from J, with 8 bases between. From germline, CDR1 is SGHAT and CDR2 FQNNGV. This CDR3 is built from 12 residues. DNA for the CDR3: TGTGCCAGCAGCCCCGGCAGTGAAAAACTGTTTTTA. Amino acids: CASSPGSEKLFL.